The entry that follows covers one TCR beta chain sequence. Synthetic TCR analog templates were added to each PCR reaction. Produced via immunoSEQ multiplex PCR; TCRdb's table is partial and in-frame only. The sample records 95,000 or so clones, roughly 84% being singletons. The data were obtained in a study of PD-L1 blockade in urothelial cancer. As for the study in general: Administration of atezolizumab to patients began at some point between 2013 and 2015, at 1,200 mg intravenously every 3 weeks. Of roughly 31 patients, about 24 were males with bladder-origin urothelial cancer.

Time point specified: pretreatment peripheral blood. Here the sequenced sample was PBMCs, taken around atezolizumab (anti-PD-L1) treatment. The receptor was derived from a man in his fifties or sixties with urothelial cancer.

DNA of the CDR3: TGTGCCAGCAGCTTGGTCTCAGGGGGGGAGACCCAGTACTTC. Its translation: CASSLVSGGETQYF. V gene TRBV7-6 combines with J gene TRBJ2-5; D might be TRBD1 (7 bases). V lost 3 bases, J lost 5 bases, and 13 bases lay in between. Germline CDR1 and CDR2: SGHVS and FNYEAQ. The CDR3 is made up of 14 amino acids.